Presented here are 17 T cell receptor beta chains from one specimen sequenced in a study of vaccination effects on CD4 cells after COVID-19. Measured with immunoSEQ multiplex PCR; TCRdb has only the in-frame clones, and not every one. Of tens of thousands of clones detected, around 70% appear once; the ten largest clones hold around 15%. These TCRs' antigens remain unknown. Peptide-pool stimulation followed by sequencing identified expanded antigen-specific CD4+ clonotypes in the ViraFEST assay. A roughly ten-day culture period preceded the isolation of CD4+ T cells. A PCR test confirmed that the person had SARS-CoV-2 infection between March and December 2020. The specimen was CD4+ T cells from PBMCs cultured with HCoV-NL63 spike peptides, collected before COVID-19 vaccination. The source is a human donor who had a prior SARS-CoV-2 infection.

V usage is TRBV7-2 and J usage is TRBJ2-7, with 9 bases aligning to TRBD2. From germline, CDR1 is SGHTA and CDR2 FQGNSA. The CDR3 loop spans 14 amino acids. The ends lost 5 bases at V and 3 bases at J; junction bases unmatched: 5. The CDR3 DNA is TGTGCCAGCAGCCCTATAGCGGGGGACTACGAGCAGTACTTC. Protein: CASSPIAGDYEQYF.

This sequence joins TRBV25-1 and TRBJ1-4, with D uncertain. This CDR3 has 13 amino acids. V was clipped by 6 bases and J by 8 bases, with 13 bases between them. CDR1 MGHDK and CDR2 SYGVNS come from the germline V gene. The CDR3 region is CASSGDLREKLFF. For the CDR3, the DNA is TGTGCCAGCAGCGGAGACCTGCGGGAAAAACTGTTTTTT.

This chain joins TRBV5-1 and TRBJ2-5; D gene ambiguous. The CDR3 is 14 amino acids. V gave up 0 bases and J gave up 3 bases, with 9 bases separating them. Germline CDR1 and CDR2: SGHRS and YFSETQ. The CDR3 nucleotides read TGCGCCAGCAGCTTGGGTCCAGGAGAAGAGACCCAGTACTTC. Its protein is CASSLGPGEETQYF. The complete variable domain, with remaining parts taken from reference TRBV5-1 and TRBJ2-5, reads KAGVTQTPRYLIKTRGQQVTLSCSPISGHRSVSWYQQTPGQGLQFLFEYFSETQRNKGNFPGRFSGRQFSNSRSEMNVSTLELGDSALYLCASSLGPGEETQYFGPGTRLLVL.

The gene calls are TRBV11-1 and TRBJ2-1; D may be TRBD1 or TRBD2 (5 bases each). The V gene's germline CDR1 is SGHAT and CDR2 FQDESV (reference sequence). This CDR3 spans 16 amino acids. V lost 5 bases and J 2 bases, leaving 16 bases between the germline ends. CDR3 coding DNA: TGTGCCAGCAGCCGAGCCGGGACGAGGACCTACAATGAGCAGTTCTTC. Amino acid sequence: CASSRAGTRTYNEQFF.

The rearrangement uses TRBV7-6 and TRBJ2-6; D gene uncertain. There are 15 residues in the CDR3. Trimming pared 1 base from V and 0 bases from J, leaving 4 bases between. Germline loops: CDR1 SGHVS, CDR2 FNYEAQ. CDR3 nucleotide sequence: TGTGCCAGCAGCTTAGGAGACTCTGGGGCCAACGTCCTGACTTTC. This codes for CASSLGDSGANVLTF.

CDR3 region: CASSPKGFGYDGYTF. The CDR3, as DNA: TGTGCCAGCTCACCGAAAGGCTTTGGGTATGATGGCTACACCTTC. The chain employs TRBV18 and TRBJ1-2; D unresolved. Deletions cut 3 bases from V and 6 bases from J, with 17 bases between. Per the germline V gene, CDR1 is KGHSH and CDR2 is LQKENI. The CDR3 is 15 residues long.

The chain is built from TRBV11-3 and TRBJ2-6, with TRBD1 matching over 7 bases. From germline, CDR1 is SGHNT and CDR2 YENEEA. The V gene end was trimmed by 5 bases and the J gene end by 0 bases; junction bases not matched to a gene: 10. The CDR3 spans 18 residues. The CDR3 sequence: CASSRWTGRLSGANVLTF. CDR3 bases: TGTGCCAGCAGCCGATGGACAGGTCGCCTCTCTGGGGCCAACGTCCTGACTTTC.

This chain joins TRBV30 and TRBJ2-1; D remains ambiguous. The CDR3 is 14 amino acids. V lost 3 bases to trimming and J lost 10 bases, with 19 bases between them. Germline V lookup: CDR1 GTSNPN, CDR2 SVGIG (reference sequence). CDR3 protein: CAWSPSTPTIEQFF. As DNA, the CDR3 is TGTGCCTGGAGCCCAAGCACCCCAACCATAGAGCAGTTCTTC.

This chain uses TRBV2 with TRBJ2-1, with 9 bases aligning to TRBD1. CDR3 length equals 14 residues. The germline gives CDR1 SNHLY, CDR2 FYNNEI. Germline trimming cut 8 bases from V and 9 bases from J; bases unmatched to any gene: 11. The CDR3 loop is CASQQNRGPAEQFF. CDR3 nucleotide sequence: TGTGCCAGCCAACAAAACAGGGGGCCTGCTGAGCAGTTCTTC.

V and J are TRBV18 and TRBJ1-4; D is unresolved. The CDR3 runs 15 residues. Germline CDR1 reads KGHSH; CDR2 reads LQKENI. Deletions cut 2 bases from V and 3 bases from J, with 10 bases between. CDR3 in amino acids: CASSPEHTSNEKLFF. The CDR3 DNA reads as TGTGCCAGCTCACCAGAACACACCTCTAATGAAAAACTGTTTTTT.

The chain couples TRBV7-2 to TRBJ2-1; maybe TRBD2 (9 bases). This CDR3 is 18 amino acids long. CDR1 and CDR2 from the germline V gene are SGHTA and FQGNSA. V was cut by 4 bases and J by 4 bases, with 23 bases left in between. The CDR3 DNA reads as TGTGCCAGCAGCTCCAGGGGGCGCGCTAGCGGGGCTTACAATGAGCAGTTCTTC. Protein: CASSSRGRASGAYNEQFF.

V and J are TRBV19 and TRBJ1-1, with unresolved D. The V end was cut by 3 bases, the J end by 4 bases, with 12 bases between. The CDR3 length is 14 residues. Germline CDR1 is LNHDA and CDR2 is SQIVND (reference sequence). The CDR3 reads CASSIEARSTEAFF. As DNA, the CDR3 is TGTGCCAGTAGTATTGAGGCCAGATCCACTGAAGCTTTCTTT.

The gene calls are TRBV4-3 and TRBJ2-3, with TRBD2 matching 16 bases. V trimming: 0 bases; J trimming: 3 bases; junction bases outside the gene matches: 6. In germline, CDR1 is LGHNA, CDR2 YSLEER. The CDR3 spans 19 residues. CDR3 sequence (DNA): TGCGCCAGCAGCCAAGAGTGGGGACTAGCGGGAGGGCCAACAGATACGCAGTATTTT. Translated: CASSQEWGLAGGPTDTQYF.

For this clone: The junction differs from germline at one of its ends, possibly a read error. CDR3 region: CASSSGTGPPNF. The CDR3 nucleotides read TGCGCCAGCAGCTCCGGGACAGGGCCCCCTAATTTC. The chain has TRBV5-1 and TRBJ2-7, with 9 bases fitting TRBD1. The CDR3 runs to 12 residues. CDR1 is SGHRS, CDR2 YFSETQ, per germline. The whole variable domain, filled in from reference TRBV5-1 and TRBJ2-7, reads KAGVTQTPRYLIKTRGQQVTLSCSPISGHRSVSWYQQTPGQGLQFLFEYFSETQRNKGNFPGRFSGRQFSNSRSEMNVSTLELGDSALYLCASSSGTGPPNFGPGTRLTVT.

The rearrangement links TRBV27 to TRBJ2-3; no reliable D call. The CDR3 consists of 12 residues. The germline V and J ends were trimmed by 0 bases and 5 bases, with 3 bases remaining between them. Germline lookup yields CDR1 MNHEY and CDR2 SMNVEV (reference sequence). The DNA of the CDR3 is TGTGCCAGCAGTTTATCGCGAGATACGCAGTATTTT. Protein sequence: CASSLSRDTQYF.

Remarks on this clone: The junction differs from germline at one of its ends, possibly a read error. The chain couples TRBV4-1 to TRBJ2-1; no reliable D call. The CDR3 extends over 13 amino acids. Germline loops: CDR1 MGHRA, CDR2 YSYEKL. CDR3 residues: CASSQASSNEQFF. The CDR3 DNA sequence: TGCGCCAGCAGCCAAGCTTCCTCCAATGAGCAGTTCTTC.

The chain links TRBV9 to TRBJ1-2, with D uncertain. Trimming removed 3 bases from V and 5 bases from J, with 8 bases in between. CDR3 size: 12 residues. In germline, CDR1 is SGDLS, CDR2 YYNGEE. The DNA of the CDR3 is TGTGCCAGCAGCGGCGGTGGGTATGGCTACACCTTC. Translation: CASSGGGYGYTF.